This TCR beta chain came from a study of T-cell memory formation after mild COVID-19. Study in general: TCR clusters mostly belonged to single donors.

CDR3 length equals 12 residues. Study-wide results and limits: The study found balanced CD4/CD8 in clones contracting day 15 to 85 and a CD4+ lean in later expanders.

Researchers used 5'RACE with constant-segment primers to make TCR alpha and TCR beta cDNA libraries that carry sample barcodes and UMIs. TCRdb re-called the 5' RACE reads through MiXCR, storing one row per CDR3 protein. Of some 440,000 distinct CDR3 sequences detected, roughly 23% appear once; the ten largest clones hold roughly an eighth. Details on this clonotype: Its antigen is still unknown. At one boundary the junction diverges from the germline segment, which might be a read error.

This TCR was recovered from an adult woman who had mild COVID-19 (a few samples of this study predate the infection). Cell type and time point are not known. The rearrangement uses TRBV12-3 or TRBV12-4 and TRBJ1-2; D might be TRBD1 (5 bases). Sequenced: PBMCs or a T cell subset sorted from them (not recorded which). CDR3 amino acids: CASSSRQPLPYF. CDR3 DNA sequence: TGTGCCAGCAGTTCTAGACAGCCACTGCCCTACTTC.